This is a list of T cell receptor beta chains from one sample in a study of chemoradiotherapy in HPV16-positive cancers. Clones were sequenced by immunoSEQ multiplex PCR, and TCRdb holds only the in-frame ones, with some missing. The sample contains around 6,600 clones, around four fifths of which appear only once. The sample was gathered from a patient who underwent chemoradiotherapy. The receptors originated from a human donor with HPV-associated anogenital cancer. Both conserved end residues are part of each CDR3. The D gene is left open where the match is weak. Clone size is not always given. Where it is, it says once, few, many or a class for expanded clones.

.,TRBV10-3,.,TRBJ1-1,CAISLSGGTEAFF,TGTGCCATCAGTCTCTCGGGCGGCACTGAAGCTTTCTTT
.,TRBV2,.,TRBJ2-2,CASSEQVPRGGELFF,TGTGCCAGCAGTGAACAAGTTCCGCGAGGCGGGGAGCTGTTTTTT
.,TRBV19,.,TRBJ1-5,CASRVPGGGNQPQHF,TGTGCCAGTAGGGTGCCCGGGGGTGGCAATCAGCCCCAGCATTTT
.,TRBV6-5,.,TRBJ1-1,CASKGVASTIEAFF,TGTGCCAGCAAGGGTGTTGCGTCGACTATTGAAGCTTTCTTT
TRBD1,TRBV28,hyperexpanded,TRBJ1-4,CASRFRRQGGNEKLFF,TGTGCCAGCAGGTTCCGCCGACAGGGGGGCAATGAAAAACTGTTTTTT
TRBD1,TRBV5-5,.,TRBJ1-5,CASRGQPNQPQHF,TGTGCCAGCAGGGGACAGCCCAATCAGCCCCAGCATTTT
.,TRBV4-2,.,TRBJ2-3,CASSQEGGDPDTQYF,TGTGCCAGCAGCCAAGAAGGGGGGGACCCAGATACGCAGTATTTT
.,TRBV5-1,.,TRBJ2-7,CASSRERQAVQYF,TGCGCCAGCAGCCGCGAACGACAGGCAGTGCAGTACTTC
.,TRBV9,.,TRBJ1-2,CASSGDSYGYTF,TGTGCCAGCAGCGGCGACAGCTATGGCTACACCTTC
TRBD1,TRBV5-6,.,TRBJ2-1,CASSRTGVDEQFF,TGTGCCAGCAGCCGGACAGGGGTCGATGAGCAGTTCTTC
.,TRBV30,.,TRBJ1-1,CAWRRTDMNTEAFF,TGTGCCTGGAGACGGACAGATATGAACACTGAAGCTTTCTTT
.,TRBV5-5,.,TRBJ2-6,CASSSYSQGVLTF,TGTGCCAGCAGCTCTTACTCCCAAGGGGTCCTGACTTTC
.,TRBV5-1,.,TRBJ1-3,CASSLLGAGSSGNTIYF,TGCGCCAGCAGCTTGTTAGGGGCAGGGAGCTCTGGAAACACCATATATTTT
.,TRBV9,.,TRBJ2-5,CASNIGGPGETQYF,TGTGCCAGCAACATCGGAGGTCCGGGAGAGACCCAGTACTTC
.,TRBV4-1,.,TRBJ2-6,CASSQAQSGANVLTF,TGCGCCAGCAGCCAAGCTCAGTCTGGGGCCAACGTCCTGACTTTC
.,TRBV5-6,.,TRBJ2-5,CASSLITVIQETQYF,TGTGCCAGCAGCTTGATAACAGTAATCCAAGAGACCCAGTACTTC
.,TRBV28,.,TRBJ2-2,CASARGEHTGELFF,TGTGCCAGCGCCCGAGGGGAGCACACCGGGGAGCTGTTTTTT
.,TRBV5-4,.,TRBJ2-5,CASSPGTETQYF,TGTGCCAGCAGCCCCGGGACGGAGACCCAGTACTTC
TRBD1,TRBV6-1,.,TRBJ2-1,CAIRRQGGLGEQFF,TGTGCCATCCGAAGACAGGGGGGACTTGGCGAGCAGTTCTTC
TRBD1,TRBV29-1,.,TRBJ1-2,CSVDLERTGGGYGYTF,TGCAGCGTTGATCTAGAGAGGACAGGGGGAGGCTATGGCTACACCTTC
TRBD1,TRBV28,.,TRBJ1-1,CASFATGTGDTEAFF,TGTGCCAGCTTTGCCACCGGGACAGGGGATACTGAAGCTTTCTTT
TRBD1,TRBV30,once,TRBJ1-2,CAWSGDRGTRGYTF,TGTGCCTGGTCAGGGGACAGGGGGACTCGTGGCTACACCTTC
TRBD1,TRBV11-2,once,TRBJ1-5,CASSLDRGHQPQHF,TGTGCCAGCAGCTTGGACAGGGGCCATCAGCCCCAGCATTTT
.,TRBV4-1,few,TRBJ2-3,CASSDTGSSTDTQYF,TGCGCCAGCAGCGATACAGGGTCTAGCACAGATACGCAGTATTTT
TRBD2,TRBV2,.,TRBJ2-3,CASRGDADTQYF,TGTGCCAGCCGGGGGGACGCAGATACGCAGTATTTT